This is a list of T cell receptor beta chains from one sample in a study of regulatory T cells in long-lasting Graves disease. TCRdb reanalysed the multiplex PCR reads using MiXCR and keeps one entry per CDR3 protein. This sample yields about 430,000 distinct CDR3 sequences, of which 15% are seen a single time; about 8% belongs to the top ten. The sample also formed part of further work on T cells in Graves' hyperthyroidism and ophthalmopathy.

Specimen: peripheral blood mononuclear cells (PBMCs), collected at new diagnosis, from a patient treated with antithyroid drugs. The receptors were sampled from a woman in her 40s with Graves disease. CDR3s leave out the opening cysteine and the closing phenylalanine or tryptophan. The order of the fields is V gene, J gene, CDR3 protein.

V gene: TRBV5-4; J gene: TRBJ1-1; CDR3 protein: ASSLGQLLNTEAF
V gene: TRBV12-3/TRBV12-4; J gene: TRBJ2-3; CDR3 protein: ASSLFSSGSDTQY
V gene: TRBV28; J gene: TRBJ2-1; CDR3 protein: ASSLWQTGGSYNEQF
V gene: TRBV27; J gene: TRBJ2-3; CDR3 protein: ASSLSIIDTQY
V gene: TRBV3-1; J gene: TRBJ2-1; CDR3 protein: ASSQDRLAGYNEQF
V gene: TRBV7-9; J gene: TRBJ2-1; CDR3 protein: ASSLGQDNNEQF
V gene: TRBV20-1; J gene: TRBJ2-3; CDR3 protein: SATSGPNYSDTQY
V gene: TRBV3-1; J gene: TRBJ2-1; CDR3 protein: ASSQEVSSGISPYNEQF
V gene: TRBV12-3/TRBV12-4; J gene: TRBJ1-1; CDR3 protein: ASSQAWATEAF
V gene: TRBV5-1; J gene: TRBJ2-7; CDR3 protein: ASSSGHPSYEQY
V gene: TRBV7-9; J gene: TRBJ1-4; CDR3 protein: ASSSGQGTGEKLF
V gene: TRBV3-1; J gene: TRBJ2-3; CDR3 protein: ASSHASGRTDTQY
V gene: TRBV28; J gene: TRBJ1-6; CDR3 protein: ASSFLQYNSPLH
V gene: TRBV16; J gene: TRBJ1-1; CDR3 protein: ASSPRGGQVNTEAF
V gene: TRBV28; J gene: TRBJ1-4; CDR3 protein: ASSEYRGATNEKLF
V gene: TRBV13; J gene: TRBJ2-1; CDR3 protein: ASSLNTSAYNEQF
V gene: TRBV7-2; J gene: TRBJ2-5; CDR3 protein: ASSLGRETQY
V gene: TRBV20-1; J gene: TRBJ1-6; CDR3 protein: SARAGQGASPLH
V gene: TRBV6-1; J gene: TRBJ1-5; CDR3 protein: ASKGELNQPQH
V gene: TRBV5-1; J gene: TRBJ2-1; CDR3 protein: ASSPTSGRAVEQF
V gene: TRBV3-1; J gene: TRBJ1-2; CDR3 protein: ASSSQTLSYGYT
V gene: TRBV3-1; J gene: TRBJ2-3; CDR3 protein: ASSPPGGQGSDTQY
V gene: TRBV12-3/TRBV12-4; J gene: TRBJ1-1; CDR3 protein: ASSLAAKNTEAF
V gene: TRBV10-3; J gene: TRBJ2-1; CDR3 protein: AITPGLLNEQF
V gene: TRBV19; J gene: TRBJ2-3; CDR3 protein: ASSEWGRLAGRDTQY
V gene: TRBV5-5; J gene: TRBJ1-4; CDR3 protein: ASNEDRGSITEKLF
V gene: TRBV27; J gene: TRBJ1-6; CDR3 protein: ASSFRQGGPSPLH
V gene: TRBV19; J gene: TRBJ2-3; CDR3 protein: ASRARSTDTQY
V gene: TRBV19; J gene: TRBJ2-2; CDR3 protein: ASSLRQGAGELF
V gene: TRBV19; J gene: TRBJ2-7; CDR3 protein: ASTERTGNEQY
V gene: TRBV10-1; J gene: TRBJ2-6; CDR3 protein: ASGNSGANVLT
V gene: TRBV3-1; J gene: TRBJ1-5; CDR3 protein: ASSPTPGDQPQH
V gene: TRBV9; J gene: TRBJ2-1; CDR3 protein: ASSVQGLTYNEQF